Listed here are 15 T cell receptor beta chains from one sample, sequenced in a study of T cell responses to AZD1222 COVID-19 vaccine. Repertoires were generated with immunoSEQ multiplex PCR, while TCRdb's copy carries only in-frame clones and drops some. The sample has approximately 80,000 clones, 70% to 90% seen once. The sample consisted of peripheral blood, taken 28 days after the second AZD1222 dose. These receptors were collected from an adult who received the AZD1222 COVID-19 vaccine.

The chain joins TRBV5-1 to TRBJ2-6; the D is unclear. V was shortened by 4 bases and J by 0 bases, with 5 bases between the two germline ends. Per germline, CDR1 SGHRS and CDR2 YFSETQ. This CDR3 is built from 14 residues. Here the CDR3 DNA reads TGCGCCAGCAGCGTTGACTCTGGGGCCAACGTCCTGACTTTC. Translated, it gives CASSVDSGANVLTF.

This rearrangement joins TRBV28 to TRBJ1-4; D is ambiguous. Trimming removed 5 bases from V and 2 bases from J, with 18 bases in between. Germline-derived CDR1 and CDR2 are MDHEN and SYDVKM. CDR3 length equals 17 residues. Written as DNA, the CDR3 is TGTGCCAGCAGTCTCCGCGCCTTATACTTGACTAATGAAAAACTGTTTTTT. It codes for CASSLRALYLTNEKLFF.

The chain links TRBV28 to TRBJ1-5; D gene ambiguous. V lost 5 bases and J lost 4, with 30 bases in between. This CDR3 region has 20 residues. Germline-derived CDR1 and CDR2 are MDHEN and SYDVKM. The CDR3, as DNA: TGTGCCAGCAGTGAGAGGGATTTTTTAATATTCGATGGAGTTAATCAGCCCCAGCATTTT. Residues: CASSERDFLIFDGVNQPQHF.

The rearrangement joins TRBV2 to TRBJ2-7; D is undetermined. Between the trimmed V and J ends, which lost 7 bases and 13 bases, there was a span of 17 bases. The CDR3 contains 11 residues. Per the germline V gene, CDR1 is SNHLY and CDR2 is FYNNEI. CDR3 DNA: TGTGCCAGCAAGGTCCCCGGACGAGCTTACGTC. Its protein is CASKVPGRAYV.

This clone has more than one count but fewer than ten. The chain recombines TRBV19 with TRBJ1-2; D is uncertain. Germline CDR1 reads LNHDA; CDR2 reads SQIVND (reference sequence). The CDR3 sequence is 12 residues long. V shed 10 bases and J shed 2 bases, with 11 bases lying between them. CDR3 DNA sequence: TGTGCCACTCAGCGAGGAAACTATGGCTACACCTTC. Translated, it gives CATQRGNYGYTF.

This chain uses TRBV5-1 with TRBJ2-1, with 13 bases that match TRBD2. There are 15 residues in the CDR3. Germline lookup yields CDR1 SGHRS and CDR2 YFSETQ. V was clipped by 3 bases and J by 9 bases; unmatched bases: 6. CDR3 DNA: TGCGCCAGCAGCTCCGGACTAGCGGGGGAGGCTGAGCAGTTCTTC. Its translation is CASSSGLAGEAEQFF.

The chain links TRBV18 to TRBJ2-2; D may correspond to TRBD1 or TRBD2 (5 bases each). Trimming cost V 0 bases and J 2 bases, with 13 bases left between them. CDR3 length: 17 amino acids. Germline V gene data show CDR1 as KGHSH and CDR2 as LQKENI. CDR3 residues: CASSPPAFGTNTGELFF. In DNA form, the CDR3 reads TGTGCCAGCTCACCACCAGCGTTCGGGACCAACACCGGGGAGCTGTTTTTT.

This clone has a count of ten or more. The chain recombines TRBV4-2 with TRBJ2-7; 10 nucleotides agree with TRBD2. V shed 0 bases, J shed 4 bases, and the junction held 18 bases outside the gene matches. Germline loops: CDR1 LGHNA, CDR2 YNFKEQ. The CDR3 has 20 residues. CDR3 nucleotides: TGTGCCAGCAGCCAAGATAGGCGACTAGCGGGCAATCGTGCCCCTTACGAGCAGTACTTC. It specifies CASSQDRRLAGNRAPYEQYF.

This sequence joins TRBV7-7 and TRBJ2-3; 10 nucleotides align to TRBD1. CDR1 SSHAT and CDR2 FNYEAQ come from the germline V gene (reference sequence). Unmatched junction bases numbered 5, after V lost 1 base and J lost 4 bases. This CDR3 region has 16 residues. This chain's CDR3 is CASSLGGTGVADTQYF. CDR3 in DNA: TGTGCCAGCAGCTTAGGGGGGACAGGGGTCGCAGATACGCAGTATTTT.

The chain uses TRBV21-1 and TRBJ1-1; TRBD1 is the table's D call, not checked against the DNA. TRBV21-1 is a pseudogene locus. This CDR3 spans 14 amino acids. DNA of the CDR3: TGTGCCAGCAATAAGATTTCAGGGAACACTGAAGCTTTCTTT. Amino acid sequence: CASNKISGNTEAFF.

This clone was observed once. This sequence joins TRBV9 and TRBJ1-3, with 10 bases lining up with TRBD1. The junction had 5 bases not matched to a gene; V was cut back by 4 bases and J by 4 bases. This CDR3 contains 15 residues. Germline lookup yields CDR1 SGDLS and CDR2 YYNGEE. CDR3 in DNA: TGTGCCAGCAGCACGGGACAGGGGATCGGAAACACCATATATTTT. Protein sequence: CASSTGQGIGNTIYF.

V and J are TRBV12-3 or TRBV12-4 and TRBJ2-1; the D gene is possibly TRBD2 (6 bases). The CDR3 covers 13 residues. Trimming stripped 6 bases from V and 9 bases from J, with 15 bases between. CDR3 residues: CASSGGLPAEQFF. The CDR3 region has the DNA TGTGCCAGCAGCGGGGGACTCCCCGCTGAGCAGTTCTTC.

The chain links TRBV12-3 or TRBV12-4 to TRBJ1-1; tentatively, D is TRBD1 (6 bases). The length of the CDR3 is 13 residues. V was trimmed by 5 bases and J by 10 bases, leaving 17 bases between them. CDR3 sequence: CASSQQGPGGAFF. The CDR3 bases are TGTGCCAGCAGTCAACAGGGCCCAGGTGGAGCTTTCTTT.

V is TRBV7-2 and J is TRBJ1-6; D gene unclear. Per the germline V gene, CDR1 is SGHTA and CDR2 is FQGNSA. Trimming left V 1 base short and J 5 bases short, with 9 bases between. CDR3 size: 15 residues. CDR3 sequence: CASSLEGTNNSPLHF. In nucleotides, the CDR3 is TGTGCCAGCAGCTTAGAAGGCACCAATAATTCACCCCTCCACTTT.

The rearrangement links TRBV28 to TRBJ2-1; 10 bases map to TRBD2. V lost 6 bases and J lost 8; bases outside the gene matches: 13. The CDR3 is 16 residues long. Germline V CDR1 and CDR2: MDHEN, SYDVKM. Written as DNA, the CDR3 is TGTGCCAGCAGCAAGGAACTAGCGGGACGGCGGGATGAGCAGTTCTTC. As protein: CASSKELAGRRDEQFF.